This paragraph covers one T cell receptor beta chain sequence. The J segment lost 1 base and the V segment lost 4 bases, leaving 1 base of the junction unmatched. The germline V gene encodes CDR1 ENHRY and CDR2 SYGVKD. CDR3 size: 14 residues. This specimen belongs to a study of blood T cell repertoires in COVID-19. Study context: Samples representing acute and convalescent COVID-19 were sourced from the United States, Italy and Spain. PBMCs, B-cell-depleted T cells, or T cells provided the cDNA or gDNA that made up the material.

Methods used by the authors: Amplifying reference gene primers gave estimates of nucleated cell counts. Repertoires were generated with immunoSEQ multiplex PCR, while TCRdb's copy carries only in-frame clones and drops some. That table supplies the V and J calls and clone size; D and trimming were determined from the DNA. The data contain 65,000 or so clones, roughly 71% of them seen just once; the ten biggest clones take up approximately 6.4%. The chain links TRBV10-3 to TRBJ1-1, with 9 bases that match TRBD1. This TCR came from a woman aged 50 to 60 with active or convalescent COVID-19. Sequenced: peripheral blood. CDR3 sequence: CAISGGQGNTEAFF. The CDR3 nucleotides are TGTGCCATCAGTGGGGGACAGGGGAACACTGAAGCTTTCTTT.